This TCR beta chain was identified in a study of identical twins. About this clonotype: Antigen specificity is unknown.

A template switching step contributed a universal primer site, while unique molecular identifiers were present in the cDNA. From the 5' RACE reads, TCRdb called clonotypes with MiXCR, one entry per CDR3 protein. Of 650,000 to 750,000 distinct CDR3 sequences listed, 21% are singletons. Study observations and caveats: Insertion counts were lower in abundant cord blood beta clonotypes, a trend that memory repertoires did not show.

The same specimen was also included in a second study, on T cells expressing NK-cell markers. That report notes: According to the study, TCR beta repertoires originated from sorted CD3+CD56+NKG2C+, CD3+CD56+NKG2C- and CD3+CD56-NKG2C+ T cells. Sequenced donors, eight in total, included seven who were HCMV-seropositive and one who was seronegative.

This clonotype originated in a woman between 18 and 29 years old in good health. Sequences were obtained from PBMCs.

This CDR3 reads CASSQTIGQSYNEQFF. In DNA form, the CDR3 reads TGTGCCAGCAGTCAAACCATTGGTCAAAGCTACAATGAGCAGTTCTTC. V is TRBV27 and J is TRBJ2-1; D is undetermined. The CDR3 extends over 16 amino acids. Germline V gene data show CDR1 as MNHEY and CDR2 as SMNVEV (reference sequence). Trimming took off 5 bases at V and 3 bases at J, with 17 bases between the two ends.